This TCR beta chain was sequenced during a study of blood T cell repertoires in COVID-19. Study in general: Acute-phase and convalescent COVID-19 samples originated in the United States, Italy and Spain. Sample material is recorded as cDNA or gDNA derived from T cells, B-cell-depleted T cells, or PBMCs.

As originally analysed: Researchers report that nucleated cell counts were estimated from reference gene primer amplification. Clones were sequenced by immunoSEQ multiplex PCR, and TCRdb holds only the in-frame ones, with some missing. V, J and clone size are those of that table, while D and trimming were read from the DNA. The sample gives about 81,000 clones, approximately 80% of which show up once; around 12% is in the top ten. The CDR3 is made up of 14 amino acids. The junction had 3 bases not matched to a gene; V was cut back by 4 bases and J by 5 bases. The germline gives CDR1 SGHTA, CDR2 FQGTGA.

The clonotype originates from a human donor in a cohort sampled during active COVID-19. This sequence joins TRBV7-3 and TRBJ2-1; 9 nucleotides agree with TRBD2. What was sequenced was peripheral blood. The CDR3 reads CASSSGLADNEQFF. DNA of the CDR3: TGTGCCAGCAGCTCGGGACTAGCAGACAATGAGCAGTTCTTC.